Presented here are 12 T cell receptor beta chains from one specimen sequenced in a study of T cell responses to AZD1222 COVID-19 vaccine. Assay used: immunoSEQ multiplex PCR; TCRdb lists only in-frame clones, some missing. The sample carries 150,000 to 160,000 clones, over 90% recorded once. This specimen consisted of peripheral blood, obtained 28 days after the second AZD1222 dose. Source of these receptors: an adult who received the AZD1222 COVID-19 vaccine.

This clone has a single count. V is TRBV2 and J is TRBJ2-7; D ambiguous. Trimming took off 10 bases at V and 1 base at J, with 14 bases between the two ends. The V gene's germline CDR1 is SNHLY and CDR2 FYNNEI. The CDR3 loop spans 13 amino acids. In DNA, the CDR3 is TGTGCCACTATTTTGAAGGGTTCCTACGAGCAGTACTTC. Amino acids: CATILKGSYEQYF.

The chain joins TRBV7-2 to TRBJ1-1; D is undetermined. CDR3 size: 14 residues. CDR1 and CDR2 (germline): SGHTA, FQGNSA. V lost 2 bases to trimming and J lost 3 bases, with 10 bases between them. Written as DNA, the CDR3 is TGTGCCAGCAGCTTAAAACTCGGGGACACTGAAGCTTTCTTT. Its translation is CASSLKLGDTEAFF.

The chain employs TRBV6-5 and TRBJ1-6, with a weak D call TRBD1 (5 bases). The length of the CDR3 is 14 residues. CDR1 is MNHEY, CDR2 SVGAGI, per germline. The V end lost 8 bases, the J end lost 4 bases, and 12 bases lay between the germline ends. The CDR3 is CASGPKGYNSPLHF. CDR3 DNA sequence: TGTGCCAGCGGTCCTAAGGGGTATAATTCACCCCTCCACTTT.

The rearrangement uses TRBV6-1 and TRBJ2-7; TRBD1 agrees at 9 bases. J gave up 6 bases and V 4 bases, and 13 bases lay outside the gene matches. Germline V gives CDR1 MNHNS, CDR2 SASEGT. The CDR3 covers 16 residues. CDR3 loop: CASSGGPGTGTGEQYF. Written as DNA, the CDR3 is TGTGCCAGCAGTGGGGGCCCCGGGACAGGGACGGGCGAGCAGTACTTC.

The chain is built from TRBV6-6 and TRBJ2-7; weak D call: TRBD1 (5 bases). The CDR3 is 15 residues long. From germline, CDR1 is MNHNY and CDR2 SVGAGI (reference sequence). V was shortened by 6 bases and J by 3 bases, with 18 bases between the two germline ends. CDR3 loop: CASRAAVRQGYEQYF. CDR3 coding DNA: TGTGCCAGCAGGGCCGCCGTTCGCCAGGGCTACGAGCAGTACTTC.

The CDR3 bases are TGTGCCTGGAGTGTACAAGGGAGCTCCTATAATTCACCCCTCCACTTT. Translating it yields CAWSVQGSSYNSPLHF. The chain is built from TRBV30 and TRBJ1-6; the D is unclear. This CDR3 is 16 amino acids long. V lost 0 bases to trimming and J lost 0 bases, with 9 bases between them. Germline V CDR1 and CDR2: GTSNPN, SVGIG (reference sequence).

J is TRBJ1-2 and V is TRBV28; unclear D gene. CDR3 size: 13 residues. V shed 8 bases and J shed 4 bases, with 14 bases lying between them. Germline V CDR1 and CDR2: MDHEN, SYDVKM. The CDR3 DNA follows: TGTGCCAGCTGCGGTCGGCAGATCTATGGCTACACCTTC. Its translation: CASCGRQIYGYTF.

This CDR3 reads CASSPTVGQRNTEAFF. The DNA for the CDR3 is TGTGCCAGCAGCCCCACCGTAGGACAGAGAAACACTGAAGCTTTCTTT. The rearrangement joins TRBV5-4 to TRBJ1-1; D might be TRBD1 (6 bases). This CDR3 is built from 16 residues. CDR1 is SGHNT and CDR2 is YYREEE in the germline V gene (reference sequence). The V end lost 4 bases, the J end lost 2 bases, and 18 bases lay between the germline ends.

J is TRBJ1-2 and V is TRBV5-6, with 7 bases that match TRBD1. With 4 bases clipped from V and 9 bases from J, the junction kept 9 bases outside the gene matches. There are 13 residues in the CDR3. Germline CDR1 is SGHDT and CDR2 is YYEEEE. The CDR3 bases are TGTGCCAGCAGCCGGGGACAGACTTCCCGCTACACCTTC. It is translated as CASSRGQTSRYTF.

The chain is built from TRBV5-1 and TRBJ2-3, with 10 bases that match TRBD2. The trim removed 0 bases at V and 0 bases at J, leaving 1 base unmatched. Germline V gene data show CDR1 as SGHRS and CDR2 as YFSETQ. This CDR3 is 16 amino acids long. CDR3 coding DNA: TGCGCCAGCAGCTTGGCTAGCGGGGGAAGCACAGATACGCAGTATTTT. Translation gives CASSLASGGSTDTQYF.

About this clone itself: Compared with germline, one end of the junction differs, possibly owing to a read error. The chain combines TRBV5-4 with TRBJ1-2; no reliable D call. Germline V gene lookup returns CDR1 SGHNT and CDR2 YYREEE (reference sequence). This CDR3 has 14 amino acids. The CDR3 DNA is TGTGCCAGCACCTTGGGTGGGGCTAACTATGGCTACACCTTC. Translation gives CASTLGGANYGYTF.

Written as DNA, the CDR3 is TGCGCCAGCAGCCACACATGGACCAAAGGGAACACTGAAGCTTTCTTT. The encoded protein is CASSHTWTKGNTEAFF. The rearrangement joins TRBV4-1 to TRBJ1-1; D ambiguous. Trimming took 3 bases from V and 1 from J, leaving 15 bases between them. Germline lookup yields CDR1 MGHRA and CDR2 YSYEKL. This CDR3 contains 16 residues.